These 27 T cell receptor beta chains came from one sample sequenced in a study of blood T cell repertoires in COVID-19. Method: immunoSEQ multiplex PCR; TCRdb's copy keeps in-frame clones and lacks some. The table records over 80,000 clones, approximately 86% of them present only once. The sequencing input was peripheral blood. The receptors stem from a man aged 80 or over with active or convalescent COVID-19.

Regarding this clone: A junction end diverges from the germline sequence, so it may reflect a read error. The chain employs TRBV28 and TRBJ2-1; TRBD2 matches at 7 bases. CDR3 size: 14 residues. Germline CDR1 and CDR2: MDHEN and SYDVKM. As DNA, the CDR3 is TGTGCCAGCAGTTTAGACCGGGACTACGATGAGCAGTTCTTC. Encoded protein: CASSLDRDYDEQFF.

The rearrangement joins TRBV7-8 to TRBJ1-3; D gene ambiguous. This CDR3 is 14 amino acids long. Germline V gene data show CDR1 as SGHVS and CDR2 as FQNEAQ. Trimming removed 4 bases at V and 0 bases at J, with 7 bases between. CDR3 residues: CASSSTVSGNTIYF. CDR3 nucleotides: TGTGCCAGCAGCTCTACAGTCTCTGGAAACACCATATATTTT.

This chain links TRBV18 with TRBJ1-2; TRBD1 is a possible D gene (6 bases). Trimming removed 3 bases from V and 1 base from J, with 15 bases in between. The CDR3 has 16 amino acids. Germline CDR1 and CDR2: KGHSH and LQKENI. CDR3 region: CASSPTGIKNNYGYTF. CDR3 DNA sequence: TGTGCCAGCTCACCGACAGGAATTAAGAATAACTATGGCTACACCTTC.

The rearrangement links TRBV24-1 to TRBJ1-2, with 12 bases matching TRBD1. Germline loops: CDR1 KGHDR, CDR2 SFDVKD. CDR3 size: 16 residues. With V trimmed by 3 bases and J by 2 bases, 3 bases remained unmatched. CDR3 residues: CATSDPGTGGNYGYTF. The CDR3 coding sequence is TGTGCCACCAGTGATCCCGGGACAGGGGGCAACTATGGCTACACCTTC.

This sequence joins TRBV11-1 and TRBJ1-1, with unresolved D. CDR1 SGHAT and CDR2 FQDESV come from the germline V gene (reference sequence). The ends were cut back, 5 bases at V and 3 bases at J, with 10 bases in the middle. CDR3 length equals 13 residues. Here the CDR3 DNA reads TGTGCCAGCAGCCCGGGAGGGCACACTGAAGCTTTCTTT. It translates to CASSPGGHTEAFF.

This chain links TRBV12-3 or TRBV12-4 with TRBJ2-2, with D maybe TRBD2 (6 bases). Deletions cut 7 bases from V and 1 base from J, with 7 bases between. The CDR3 has 13 residues. CDR3 sequence (DNA): TGTGCCAGCACCGGGAGGAACACCGGGGAGCTGTTTTTT. Amino acid sequence: CASTGRNTGELFF.

This sequence joins TRBV5-4 and TRBJ2-1, with 7 bases lining up with TRBD2. Germline lookup yields CDR1 SGHNT and CDR2 YYREEE (reference sequence). The junction had 10 bases not matched to a gene; V was cut back by 4 bases and J by 3 bases. This CDR3 spans 16 amino acids. The CDR3 sequence is CASSGRAGRNYNEQFF. DNA for the CDR3: TGTGCCAGCAGCGGGAGAGCGGGGAGAAACTACAATGAGCAGTTCTTC. The variable domain in full, completed from reference TRBV5-4 and TRBJ2-1, reads ETGVTQSPTHLIKTRGQQVTLRCSSQSGHNTVSWYQQALGQGPQFIFQYYREEENGRGNFPPRFSGLQFPNYSSELNVNALELDDSALYLCASSGRAGRNYNEQFFGPGTRLTVL.

This chain links TRBV9 with TRBJ2-1; 7 bases match TRBD2. V shed 4 bases and J 0 bases; nucleotides not matched to a gene: 10. The CDR3 has 17 residues. The germline gives CDR1 SGDLS, CDR2 YYNGEE. CDR3 coding DNA: TGTGCCAGCAGCCCCGAGGGCGGGGGAAACTCCTACAATGAGCAGTTCTTC. Its translation is CASSPEGGGNSYNEQFF.

The V call is TRBV19, the J call TRBJ2-6; TRBD1 matches at 10 bases. J lost 0 bases, V lost 1 base, and 0 bases had no gene match. The CDR3 length is 17 residues. Germline V CDR1 and CDR2: LNHDA, SQIVND (reference sequence). The CDR3 nucleotides read TGTGCCAGTAGTATAGGGACAGGGGGCTCTGGGGCCAACGTCCTGACTTTC. As protein: CASSIGTGGSGANVLTF.

The V and J genes are TRBV7-6 and TRBJ1-3; 9 nucleotides line up with TRBD1. Per germline, CDR1 SGHVS and CDR2 FNYEAQ. This CDR3 has 16 residues. The J segment lost 2 bases and the V segment lost 6 bases, leaving 8 bases of the junction unmatched. CDR3 loop: CASRDVQGAAGNTIYF. The CDR3 DNA reads as TGTGCCAGCAGAGATGTACAGGGGGCAGCTGGAAACACCATATATTTT.

V gene TRBV7-9 combines with J gene TRBJ1-2; 10 bases are shared with TRBD1. In germline, CDR1 is SEHNR, CDR2 FQNEAQ (reference sequence). This CDR3 contains 13 residues. Trimming at V came to 5 bases and at J to 9 bases, leaving 6 bases not matched to a gene. The DNA for the CDR3 is TGTGCCAGCAGCCGACAGGGGGCAAATAGCTACACCTTC. Amino acid sequence: CASSRQGANSYTF.

V is TRBV21-1 and J is TRBJ1-1; the DNA was not compared with TRBD1, the D call given in the table. TRBV21-1 is marked as a pseudogene. This CDR3 region has 17 residues. CDR3 in DNA: TGTGCCAGCACCATGACAGCCCCTAAATTCCCTGTCACTGAAGCTTTCTTT. It yields the protein CASTMTAPKFPVTEAFF.

This clone came up once. The chain is built from TRBV10-3 and TRBJ2-1; D may be TRBD1 (5 bases). Looked up from germline, CDR1 is ENHRY and CDR2 is SYGVKD. V lost 0 bases and J 8 bases, leaving 5 bases between the germline ends. The CDR3 sequence is 12 residues long. The CDR3 sequence is CAISESGDEQFF. In nucleotides, the CDR3 is TGTGCCATCAGTGAGTCAGGGGATGAGCAGTTCTTC.

The gene calls are TRBV6-2 or TRBV6-3 and TRBJ2-5; maybe TRBD2 (5 bases). V lost 2 bases and J 5 bases, leaving 12 bases between the germline ends. The CDR3 runs 14 residues. Germline lookup yields CDR1 MNHEY and CDR2 SVGEGT. CDR3 sequence reads: CASSYILGDETQYF. The CDR3 DNA reads TGTGCCAGCAGTTACATACTAGGAGACGAGACCCAGTACTTC.

The V and J genes are TRBV7-2 and TRBJ2-4; tentative D call: TRBD1 (5 bases). This CDR3 spans 13 amino acids. Germline CDR1 reads SGHTA; CDR2 reads FQGNSA. V lost 5 bases and J lost 11, with 16 bases in between. DNA for the CDR3: TGTGCCAGCAGCCAAATAGGGGCTCGAGTTCAGTACTTC. This gives the protein CASSQIGARVQYF.

This clone appeared a single time. The chain recombines TRBV9 with TRBJ2-1, with a weak D call TRBD1 (6 bases). V lost 0 bases to trimming and J lost 5 bases, with 12 bases between them. The germline CDR1 and CDR2 sequences are SGDLS and YYNGEE. This CDR3 is 15 amino acids long. As DNA, the CDR3 is TGTGCCAGCAGCGTAGAAAGTGGGGGCAACAATGAGCAGTTCTTC. Translation gives CASSVESGGNNEQFF.

This chain uses TRBV5-1 with TRBJ2-3; 7 nucleotides match TRBD2. From germline, CDR1 is SGHRS and CDR2 YFSETQ. CDR3 length: 19 amino acids. The V gene end was trimmed by 4 bases and the J gene end by 0 bases; junction bases not matched to a gene: 17. CDR3 residues: CASSPSAPGGTTSTDTQYF. The CDR3 nucleotides read TGCGCCAGCAGCCCCTCTGCACCGGGAGGTACCACTAGCACAGATACGCAGTATTTT. The full variable domain, in which reference TRBV5-1 and TRBJ2-3 provide the parts outside the CDR3, is KAGVTQTPRYLIKTRGQQVTLSCSPISGHRSVSWYQQTPGQGLQFLFEYFSETQRNKGNFPGRFSGRQFSNSRSEMNVSTLELGDSALYLCASSPSAPGGTTSTDTQYFGPGTRLTVL.

The genes are TRBV7-2 and TRBJ2-7; 9 bases fit TRBD1. The germline gives CDR1 SGHTA, CDR2 FQGNSA. Trimming took 4 bases from V and 7 from J; bases not matched to a gene: 11. This CDR3 is 15 amino acids long. As DNA, the CDR3 is TGTGCCAGCAGCTCCTCGGGACAGGGCGTGTGGGAGCAGTACTTC. Residues: CASSSSGQGVWEQYF.

This rearrangement joins TRBV7-2 to TRBJ2-7, with 9 bases matching TRBD1. The CDR3 loop spans 15 amino acids. The trim removed 6 bases at V and 4 bases at J, leaving 10 bases unmatched. Per germline, CDR1 SGHTA and CDR2 FQGNSA. The CDR3 DNA is TGTGCCAGCAGTTCATCCGGGACAGGGTGGTACGAGCAGTACTTC. Encoded protein: CASSSSGTGWYEQYF. Looking up the rest from reference TRBV7-2 and TRBJ2-7 gives the full variable domain: GAGVSQSPSNKVTEKGKDVELRCDPISGHTALYWYRQSLGQGLEFLIYFQGNSAPDKSGLPSDRFSAERTGGSVSTLTIQRTQQEDSAVYLCASSSSGTGWYEQYFGPGTRLTVT.

The rearrangement joins TRBV28 to TRBJ1-1; 7 nucleotides line up with TRBD1. The V segment lost 2 bases and the J segment 3 bases; nucleotides outside the gene matches: 3. Germline V CDR1 and CDR2: MDHEN, SYDVKM. The CDR3 covers 14 residues. The CDR3 here is CASSLTGAYTEAFF. The CDR3, as DNA: TGTGCCAGCAGTTTAACAGGGGCCTACACTGAAGCTTTCTTT. The full variable domain, rest sourced from reference TRBV28 and TRBJ1-1, is DVKVTQSSRYLVKRTGEKVFLECVQDMDHENMFWYRQDPGLGLRLIYFSYDVKMKEKGDIPEGYSVSREKKERFSLILESASTNQTSMYLCASSLTGAYTEAFFGQGTRLTVV.

The rearrangement joins TRBV9 to TRBJ2-2, with 7 bases lining up with TRBD1. The CDR3 spans 14 residues. CDR1 is SGDLS, CDR2 YYNGEE, per germline. V shed 0 bases and J 8 bases; nucleotides not matched to a gene: 4. The DNA for the CDR3 is TGTGCCAGCAGCGTAGAGACAGGGATTGGGGAGCTGTTTTTT. This encodes CASSVETGIGELFF. The whole variable domain, remainder taken from reference TRBV9 and TRBJ2-2, is DSGVTQTPKHLITATGQRVTLRCSPRSGDLSVYWYQQSLDQGLQFLIQYYNGEERAKGNILERFSAQQFPDLHSELNLSSLELGDSALYFCASSVETGIGELFFGEGSRLTVL.

This clone turned up a few times. The chain recombines TRBV2 with TRBJ1-6; D is unclear. The V and J ends lost 5 bases and 10 bases respectively, with 12 bases between them. Germline V gene sequence: CDR1 SNHLY, CDR2 FYNNEI. CDR3 length equals 13 residues. CDR3 in DNA: TGTGCCAGCAGTAGAGGAGGAGGGTCACCCCTCCACTTT. This encodes CASSRGGGSPLHF.

This chain connects TRBV6-5 to TRBJ1-2, with 7 bases lining up with TRBD1. The CDR3 runs to 16 residues. Per germline, CDR1 MNHEY and CDR2 SVGAGI. Trimming took 4 bases from V and 3 from J; bases not matched to a gene: 11. CDR3: CASSFSTGGGYYGYTF. CDR3 nucleotides: TGTGCCAGCAGTTTCTCGACAGGAGGGGGCTACTATGGCTACACCTTC.

The chain joins TRBV5-4 to TRBJ2-1; 9 nucleotides align to TRBD1. After removal of 4 bases from V and 9 bases from J, the junction contained 8 bases not matched to a gene. This CDR3 spans 14 amino acids. The germline gives CDR1 SGHNT, CDR2 YYREEE (reference sequence). CDR3 coding DNA: TGTGCCAGCAGCATAGGACAGGGGTCGGGTGAGCAGTTCTTC. This gives the protein CASSIGQGSGEQFF.

The genes are TRBV4-1 and TRBJ2-7, with 14 bases fitting TRBD2. In germline, CDR1 is MGHRA, CDR2 YSYEKL. V shed 0 bases and J 2 bases; nucleotides not matched to a gene: 12. This CDR3 contains 20 residues. The CDR3 nucleotides read TGCGCCAGCAGCCAAGATCCAGGGACTAGCGGGAGTTGGACACCCTACGAGCAGTACTTC. Translating gives CASSQDPGTSGSWTPYEQYF.

J is TRBJ2-3 and V is TRBV7-9, with 8 bases aligning to TRBD2. The trim removed 6 bases at V and 3 bases at J, leaving 8 bases unmatched. Per germline, CDR1 SEHNR and CDR2 FQNEAQ (reference sequence). This CDR3 spans 15 amino acids. Written as DNA, the CDR3 is TGTGCCAGCAGGCAAAATAGCGGGGCAACAGATACGCAGTATTTT. Translation gives CASRQNSGATDTQYF.

This chain joins TRBV5-1 and TRBJ1-5, with no clear D. Trimming shortened V by 0 bases and J by 3 bases, and 7 bases separated the two germline ends. This CDR3 is 14 amino acids long. Germline V lookup: CDR1 SGHRS, CDR2 YFSETQ. The chain's CDR3 is CASSLDGTNQPQHF. The CDR3, as DNA: TGCGCCAGCAGCTTGGACGGTACCAATCAGCCCCAGCATTTT.